This T cell receptor (beta chain) was captured by sequencing in a study of blood T cell repertoires in COVID-19. Overall study: The samples span acute and convalescent COVID-19 from the United States, Italy and Spain. In each case, the material was cDNA or gDNA derived from T cells, B-cell-depleted T cells, or PBMCs.

The germline V gene has CDR1 MDHEN and CDR2 SYDVKM. CDR3 length equals 15 residues. V shed 7 bases and J shed 7 bases, with 17 bases lying between them. In the original workflow: Estimation of nucleated cell counts relied on the amplification of reference gene primers. Produced via immunoSEQ multiplex PCR; TCRdb's table is partial and in-frame only. The DNA gave D and trimming, while V, J and clone size come from that table. The sample shows about 100,000 clones, about 89% of them seen only once. This clonotype was sampled from a woman in her thirties with acute or convalescent COVID-19. The chain joins TRBV28 to TRBJ1-6; possibly TRBD1 for D (6 bases). The specimen was peripheral blood. The CDR3 DNA reads as TGTGCCAGCACCCCTGGGCGGGGGCTCAATTCACCCCTCCACTTT. Its translation: CASTPGRGLNSPLHF.